A single sample is the source of the 30 T cell receptor beta chains below, sequenced in a study of cytomegalovirus exposure and HLA in healthy donors. 13 Jbeta primers and 60 Vbeta primers were used for the PCR. This table comes from immunoSEQ multiplex PCR, and its TCRdb copy is limited to in-frame clones, with some not included. The table lists 110,000 to 150,000 clones, roughly 80% of them singletons. The sample consisted of PBMCs. These TCRs come from a woman between 40 and 55 years old in good health and CMV-seropositive.

The V call is TRBV9, the J call TRBJ1-6; D unresolved. Between the trimmed V and J ends, which lost 0 bases and 0 bases, there was a span of 7 bases. Germline V gives CDR1 SGDLS, CDR2 YYNGEE. The CDR3 has 16 residues. The CDR3 sequence: CASSVEQSSYNSPLHF. In DNA, the CDR3 is TGTGCCAGCAGCGTAGAACAGAGCTCCTATAATTCACCCCTCCACTTT. The full variable domain, with the rest looked up from reference TRBV9 and TRBJ1-6, is DSGVTQTPKHLITATGQRVTLRCSPRSGDLSVYWYQQSLDQGLQFLIQYYNGEERAKGNILERFSAQQFPDLHSELNLSSLELGDSALYFCASSVEQSSYNSPLHFGNGTRLTVT.

V is TRBV6-1 and J is TRBJ2-2, with D possibly TRBD2 on 6 matching bases. Between the trimmed V and J ends, which lost 3 bases and 5 bases, there was a span of 13 bases. Germline V CDR1 and CDR2: MNHNS, SASEGT. The CDR3 consists of 15 residues. CDR3 amino acids: CASSDAGLRTGELFF. The CDR3 DNA reads TGTGCCAGCAGTGACGCGGGGTTGCGGACCGGGGAGCTGTTTTTT.

This clone was recorded a few times. This chain links TRBV7-9 with TRBJ1-2, with D tentatively TRBD1 (5 bases). The length of the CDR3 is 14 residues. Trimming pared 3 bases from V and 3 bases from J, leaving 11 bases between. The germline CDR1 and CDR2 sequences are SEHNR and FQNEAQ (reference sequence). CDR3 in amino acids: CASSLGQGDYGYTF. The CDR3 nucleotides are TGTGCCAGCAGCTTGGGGCAGGGCGACTATGGCTACACCTTC.

V is TRBV10-3 and J is TRBJ2-7; TRBD1 matches at 8 bases. Trimming took 3 bases from V and 3 from J; bases not matched to a gene: 13. Germline CDR1 reads ENHRY; CDR2 reads SYGVKD. The CDR3 is 17 amino acids. The CDR3 loop reads CAISEIFLTGDFYEQYF. The CDR3, as DNA: TGTGCCATCAGTGAAATATTCTTGACAGGGGATTTCTACGAGCAGTACTTC.

The chain is built from TRBV5-1 and TRBJ2-5; D ambiguous. The closer fit of TRBJ2-7 to the DNA end suggests the J call may be wrong. The CDR3 is made up of 14 amino acids. Germline CDR1 is SGHRS and CDR2 is YFSETQ. CDR3 amino acids: CASSLPSSSYEQYF. Written as DNA, the CDR3 is TGCGCCAGCAGCTTGCCGTCGAGCTCCTACGAGCAGTACTTC.

This clone was counted only a few times. The V gene is TRBV25-1, the J gene TRBJ2-7; D not certain. This CDR3 region has 15 residues. Per the germline V gene, CDR1 is MGHDK and CDR2 is SYGVNS. V lost 3 bases to trimming and J lost 0 bases, with 12 bases between them. CDR3 amino acids: CASSDDWQASYEQYF. As DNA, the CDR3 is TGTGCCAGCAGTGATGATTGGCAGGCCTCCTACGAGCAGTACTTC.

This clone was observed a few times. The genes are TRBV6-6 and TRBJ2-1; TRBD1 matches at 7 bases. V trimming: 4 bases; J trimming: 6 bases; junction bases outside the gene matches: 9. The CDR3 loop spans 15 amino acids. The germline CDR1 and CDR2 sequences are MNHNY and SVGAGI (reference sequence). Here the CDR3 reads CASSSGTATLNEQFF. CDR3 bases: TGTGCCAGCAGTTCCGGGACAGCCACCCTCAATGAGCAGTTCTTC.

This chain uses TRBV7-2 with TRBJ2-7, with TRBD2 matching over 10 bases. CDR3 length: 16 amino acids. V lost 3 bases to trimming and J lost 4 bases; unmatched junction nucleotides: 9. Germline V gives CDR1 SGHTA, CDR2 FQGNSA. CDR3 bases: TGTGCCAGCAGCTTCGCTGGACTAGCGGCCTCGTACGAGCAGTACTTC. It specifies CASSFAGLAASYEQYF.

The chain combines TRBV5-1 with TRBJ2-7; D might be TRBD1 (6 bases). The CDR3 is 15 amino acids. CDR1 SGHRS and CDR2 YFSETQ come from the germline V gene. The germline V and J ends were trimmed by 4 bases and 4 bases, with 18 bases remaining between them. In nucleotides, the CDR3 is TGCGCCAGCAGCAGAAGCTTTGGACAGCGATACGAGCAGTACTTC. Translating it yields CASSRSFGQRYEQYF.

This clone occurred once. DNA for the CDR3: TGCGCCAGCAGCTTGGAACAGGGATTTGGGGAGCTGTTTTTT. This encodes CASSLEQGFGELFF. J is TRBJ2-2 and V is TRBV5-1, with a weak D call TRBD1 (6 bases). Germline V CDR1 and CDR2: SGHRS, YFSETQ. V shed 0 bases and J shed 8 bases, with 11 bases lying between them. The CDR3 is 14 amino acids.

The CDR3 nucleotides are TGTGCCACCAGCAGCGGGACTCCGAGGGAGCAGTACTTC. Translating it yields CATSSGTPREQYF. The chain couples TRBV15 to TRBJ2-7, with D tentatively TRBD2 (6 bases). This CDR3 region has 13 residues. Germline CDR1 reads LNHNV; CDR2 reads YYDKDF (reference sequence). Trimming removed 3 bases from V and 7 bases from J, with 13 bases in between. Full variable domain (outside the CDR3, taken from reference TRBV15 and TRBJ2-7): DAMVIQNPRYQVTQFGKPVTLSCSQTLNHNVMYWYQQKSSQAPKLLFHYYDKDFNNEADTPDNFQSRRPNTSFCFLDIRSPGLGDTAMYLCATSSGTPREQYFGPGTRLTVT.

The chain carries TRBV5-1 and TRBJ2-1; weak D call: TRBD2 (6 bases). There are 17 residues in the CDR3. V lost 4 bases and J lost 2, with 19 bases in between. The germline V gene encodes CDR1 SGHRS and CDR2 YFSETQ. CDR3 sequence: CASSISSGTRPYNEQFF. DNA of the CDR3: TGCGCCAGCAGCATATCCTCCGGGACTCGACCCTACAATGAGCAGTTCTTC.

The V and J genes are TRBV7-8 and TRBJ1-3, with D hard to call. V was shortened by 4 bases and J by 0 bases, with 13 bases between the two germline ends. The CDR3 has 16 residues. CDR1 and CDR2 from the germline V gene are SGHVS and FQNEAQ. The DNA of the CDR3 is TGTGCCAGCAGCTCGTACGTGGCTGCCTCTGGAAACACCATATATTTT. Translating it yields CASSSYVAASGNTIYF.

J is TRBJ2-7 and V is TRBV5-5; TRBD1 aligns across 8 bases. The trim removed 3 bases at V and 1 base at J, leaving 15 bases unmatched. Per germline, CDR1 SGHKS and CDR2 YYEKEE (reference sequence). The CDR3 spans 18 residues. This chain's CDR3 is CASSSLQADRVASYEQYF. CDR3 DNA: TGTGCCAGCAGCTCTTTGCAAGCGGACAGGGTAGCTTCCTACGAGCAGTACTTC.

The chain employs TRBV27 and TRBJ2-2; 10 nucleotides align to TRBD2. CDR1 and CDR2 (germline): MNHEY, SMNVEV (reference sequence). Trimming took 6 bases from V and 0 from J; bases not matched to a gene: 13. The CDR3 contains 19 residues. This chain's CDR3 is CASSQPKVAGGPNTGELFF. In nucleotides, the CDR3 is TGTGCCAGCAGCCAGCCGAAGGTAGCGGGGGGCCCGAACACCGGGGAGCTGTTTTTT.

The rearrangement uses TRBV9 and TRBJ2-7; 9 bases match TRBD1. The length of the CDR3 is 15 residues. V shed 4 bases, J shed 2 bases, and the junction held 7 bases outside the gene matches. Looked up from germline, CDR1 is SGDLS and CDR2 is YYNGEE. This CDR3 reads CASSQGQGQTYEQYF. The CDR3 DNA follows: TGTGCCAGCAGCCAGGGACAGGGCCAAACCTACGAGCAGTACTTC.

This clone appeared once. This chain joins TRBV4-3 and TRBJ1-6; D possibly corresponds to TRBD1 (5 bases). CDR3 length: 17 amino acids. V lost 1 base, J lost 1 base, and 11 bases lay in between. The germline CDR1 and CDR2 sequences are LGHNA and YSLEER. Written as DNA, the CDR3 is TGCGCCAGCAGCCAAGCCGTCAGGGAATCCTATAATTCACCCCTCCACTTT. Translation gives CASSQAVRESYNSPLHF.

The V gene is TRBV6-5, the J gene TRBJ1-2; 7 bases are a match to TRBD1. Trimming at V came to 7 bases and at J to 7 bases, leaving 6 bases not matched to a gene. The CDR3 length is 12 residues. Germline CDR1 is MNHEY and CDR2 is SVGAGI. The CDR3 nucleotides read TGTGCCAGCAAAACAGGGGTAGCTGGCTACACCTTC. Translating it yields CASKTGVAGYTF.

This clone was observed once. The chain links TRBV19 to TRBJ2-2, with 13 bases aligning to TRBD2. CDR3 size: 18 residues. The germline gives CDR1 LNHDA, CDR2 SQIVND (reference sequence). J lost 5 bases, V lost 3 bases, and 9 bases had no gene match. The CDR3 nucleotides are TGTGCCAGTAGTATCCGGACTAGCGGGAGTTTACGGACCGGGGAGCTGTTTTTT. Protein: CASSIRTSGSLRTGELFF.

This clone appeared a few times. This chain connects TRBV27 to TRBJ1-1, with unresolved D. V was trimmed by 0 bases and J by 5 bases, leaving 7 bases between them. Germline V gene data show CDR1 as MNHEY and CDR2 as SMNVEV (reference sequence). The CDR3 covers 13 residues. The CDR3 region is CASSLSQWTEAFF. DNA for the CDR3: TGTGCCAGCAGTTTATCGCAGTGGACTGAAGCTTTCTTT.

Details on this clone: The sample carries other DNA sequences with the same CDR3. The chain uses TRBV7-9 and TRBJ1-3, with D maybe TRBD1 (6 bases). The length of the CDR3 is 16 residues. CDR1 is SEHNR, CDR2 FQNEAQ, per germline (reference sequence). Trimming took off 5 bases at V and 3 bases at J, with 17 bases between the two ends. CDR3 coding DNA: TGTGCCAGCAGCCTAAGTGAACAGGGTGGTGGAAACACCATATATTTT. Protein product: CASSLSEQGGGNTIYF.

V gene TRBV9 combines with J gene TRBJ2-2; D gene ambiguous. V dropped 0 bases and J dropped 4 bases, with 10 bases sitting between them. Looked up from germline, CDR1 is SGDLS and CDR2 is YYNGEE. The CDR3 consists of 15 residues. The CDR3 here is CASSVGLVGTGELFF. The CDR3 DNA follows: TGTGCCAGCAGCGTAGGCCTAGTTGGCACCGGGGAGCTGTTTTTT. The complete variable domain, with remaining parts taken from reference TRBV9 and TRBJ2-2, reads DSGVTQTPKHLITATGQRVTLRCSPRSGDLSVYWYQQSLDQGLQFLIQYYNGEERAKGNILERFSAQQFPDLHSELNLSSLELGDSALYFCASSVGLVGTGELFFGEGSRLTVL.

The J gene is TRBJ2-3, the V gene TRBV19; a possible D gene is TRBD2 (6 bases). Germline V gene lookup returns CDR1 LNHDA and CDR2 SQIVND (reference sequence). The germline V and J ends were trimmed by 7 bases and 2 bases, with 19 bases remaining between them. CDR3 length: 16 amino acids. The CDR3 DNA is TGTGCCAGTACCTCATGGGGAGGAGAACTCACAGATACGCAGTATTTT. Residues: CASTSWGGELTDTQYF.

The chain recombines TRBV18 with TRBJ1-1, with D possibly TRBD1 on 5 matching bases. CDR1 and CDR2 from the germline V gene are KGHSH and LQKENI. With 1 base removed from V and 0 bases from J, the gap between germline ends came to 9 bases. The CDR3 sequence is 15 residues long. Here the CDR3 DNA reads TGTGCCAGCTCACCACGACAGCCGATGAACACTGAAGCTTTCTTT. This encodes CASSPRQPMNTEAFF.

The rearrangement joins TRBV5-6 to TRBJ1-5, with D perhaps matching TRBD1 (5 bases). Trimming left V 4 bases short and J 1 base short, with 12 bases between. CDR1 is SGHDT, CDR2 YYEEEE, per germline. CDR3 length: 15 amino acids. The chain's CDR3 is CASSGGTRSNQPQHF. In DNA, the CDR3 is TGTGCCAGCAGCGGCGGGACGAGGAGCAATCAGCCCCAGCATTTT.

The chain has TRBV5-1 and TRBJ2-3, with D possibly TRBD2 on 6 matching bases. V lost 0 bases and J 2 bases, leaving 13 bases between the germline ends. The CDR3 is 16 residues long. Germline V lookup: CDR1 SGHRS, CDR2 YFSETQ. CDR3 in amino acids: CASSLVIAETTDTQYF. The CDR3 nucleotides are TGCGCCAGCAGCTTGGTAATAGCGGAGACCACAGATACGCAGTATTTT.

This rearrangement joins TRBV15 to TRBJ1-5, with 10 bases lining up with TRBD1. This CDR3 region has 15 residues. V was clipped by 5 bases and J by 2 bases; unmatched bases: 3. Looked up from germline, CDR1 is LNHNV and CDR2 is YYDKDF (reference sequence). The CDR3 nucleotides are TGTGCCACCAGCGTAGGGACAGGGGGCAATCAGCCCCAGCATTTT. Protein sequence: CATSVGTGGNQPQHF.

This sequence joins TRBV9 and TRBJ2-7; TRBD1 might be the D (5 bases). Trimming cost V 0 bases and J 4 bases, with 8 bases left between them. This CDR3 contains 13 residues. The germline V gene has CDR1 SGDLS and CDR2 YYNGEE. The CDR3 DNA reads TGTGCCAGCAGCGTAGCCGACAGTTACGAGCAGTACTTC. Translation gives CASSVADSYEQYF.

The chain joins TRBV10-1 to TRBJ2-2, with D tentatively TRBD1 (5 bases). The CDR3 is made up of 15 amino acids. Trimming stripped 4 bases from V and 3 bases from J, with 12 bases between. Germline CDR1 and CDR2: WNHNN and SYGVQD (reference sequence). The chain's CDR3 is CASSVDRDYTGELFF. The CDR3 DNA sequence: TGCGCCAGCAGTGTAGACAGAGACTACACCGGGGAGCTGTTTTTT.

A remark on this clone: This CDR3 fails to terminate in the conserved phenylalanine or tryptophan, so it likely reflects a read error. V usage is TRBV29-1 and J usage is TRBJ1-5; D remains unclear. Germline V gene sequence: CDR1 SQVTM, CDR2 ANQGSEA. This CDR3 has 12 amino acids. Trimming pared 4 bases from V and 6 bases from J, leaving 10 bases between. In DNA form, the CDR3 reads TGCAGCGTTGTATCTGGGAGTCAGCCCCAGCATTCT. Translated: CSVVSGSQPQHS.